The T cell receptor beta chain described here comes from a study of blood T cell repertoires in COVID-19. Study-wide background: Both acute and convalescent COVID-19 samples were obtained from the United States, Italy and Spain. Sources were T cells, B-cell-depleted T cells, or PBMCs; the material itself was cDNA or gDNA.

Authors' processing steps: Reference gene primer amplification yielded estimated nucleated cell counts. Generated by immunoSEQ multiplex PCR, the TCRdb table keeps only in-frame clones and is missing some. That table furnishes V, J and clone size, whereas the DNA furnished D and trimming. The sample includes fewer than 50,000 clones, approximately 86% of them seen just once. This CDR3 region has 15 residues. V was clipped by 5 bases and J by 3 bases, with 13 bases between them. From germline, CDR1 is MDHEN and CDR2 SYDVKM. The chain employs TRBV28 and TRBJ1-4, with D maybe TRBD1 (6 bases). The sequencing input was peripheral blood. The receptor comes from a man aged 45-60 years with active COVID-19. For the CDR3, the DNA is TGTGCCAGCAGTACCTCAGGGGCGGCTAATGAAAAACTGTTTTTT. Amino acids: CASSTSGAANEKLFF.